This TCR beta chain was profiled in a study of cytomegalovirus exposure and HLA in healthy donors. The PCR employed 60 Vbeta primers together with 13 Jbeta primers. Assay used: immunoSEQ multiplex PCR; TCRdb lists only in-frame clones, some missing. The table lists 170,000 or so clones, approximately 80% of them singletons. Germline loops: CDR1 SGHTA, CDR2 FQGNSA. Trimming left V 4 bases short and J 7 bases short, with 19 bases between. The CDR3 is 16 residues long. This sequence originates from a woman under 40 in good health and CMV-seronegative. The V gene is TRBV7-2, the J gene TRBJ2-2, with D possibly matching TRBD2 (6 bases). The source material was PBMCs. Here the CDR3 reads CASSSTPGAAGGELFF. As DNA, the CDR3 is TGTGCCAGCAGCTCGACACCGGGAGCGGCAGGCGGGGAGCTGTTTTTT.